The next 28 T cell receptor beta chains were all read from a single sample in a study of chemoradiotherapy in HPV16-positive cancers. Profiling relied on immunoSEQ multiplex PCR, and the TCRdb table lists in-frame clones only, not all of them. The profile shows under 15,000 clones, approximately 75% of them singletons. Sampling was done from a patient who underwent chemoradiotherapy. All receptors come from a human donor with HPV-associated anogenital cancer.

This rearrangement joins TRBV11-2 to TRBJ1-1; D gene uncertain. Deletions cut 0 bases from V and 7 bases from J, with 9 bases between. The CDR3 extends over 13 amino acids. The V gene's germline CDR1 is SGHAT and CDR2 FQNNGV. CDR3 amino acids: CASSLDNHLEAFF. For the CDR3, the DNA is TGTGCCAGCAGCTTAGATAACCATCTTGAAGCTTTCTTT.

The V and J genes are TRBV9 and TRBJ1-1; no definite D call. The CDR3 spans 13 residues. The germline V gene encodes CDR1 SGDLS and CDR2 YYNGEE. The V and J ends lost 9 bases and 2 bases respectively, with 14 bases between them. The CDR3 loop is CAIRTASNTEAFF. The CDR3 DNA reads TGTGCCATCCGGACGGCTTCTAACACTGAAGCTTTCTTT.

The CDR3 DNA follows: TGTGCCAGCAGTTCCGAAGACGTGCGGGGGGGTTGGGAGCAGTTCTTC. Protein product: CASSSEDVRGGWEQFF. The chain couples TRBV7-8 to TRBJ2-1; 9 nucleotides agree with TRBD2. CDR1 is SGHVS, CDR2 FQNEAQ, per germline. The CDR3 is made up of 16 amino acids. V was pared by 6 bases and J by 10 bases, with 16 bases of the junction left unmatched.

This sequence joins TRBV5-6 and TRBJ2-7; the D gene is possibly TRBD2 (6 bases). The CDR3 totals 13 residues. The ends were cut back, 1 base at V and 4 bases at J, with 9 bases in the middle. The V gene's germline CDR1 is SGHDT and CDR2 YYEEEE. The CDR3 region is CASSLRGRYEQYF. CDR3 coding DNA: TGTGCCAGCAGCTTGCGGGGGAGGTACGAGCAGTACTTC.

The chain is built from TRBV7-3 and TRBJ2-1; 7 positions agree with TRBD1. The CDR3 runs 14 residues. With V trimmed by 8 bases and J by 8 bases, 12 bases remained unmatched. Germline V gene sequence: CDR1 SGHTA, CDR2 FQGTGA. CDR3 nucleotide sequence: TGTGCCAGCTCACAGGGGCCCCCAGGGTATGAGCAGTTCTTC. Its translation is CASSQGPPGYEQFF. Looking up the rest from reference TRBV7-3 and TRBJ2-1 gives the full variable domain: GAGVSQTPSNKVTEKGKYVELRCDPISGHTALYWYRQSLGQGPEFLIYFQGTGAADDSGLPNDRFFAVRPEGSVSTLKIQRTERGDSAVYLCASSQGPPGYEQFFGPGTRLTVL.

CDR3 nucleotide sequence: TGCGCCAGCAGCCTAGGACTAGCGGGAACCGGGGAGCTGTTTTTT. It codes for CASSLGLAGTGELFF. The chain uses TRBV4-1 and TRBJ2-2; TRBD2 matches at 12 bases. CDR1 is MGHRA, CDR2 YSYEKL, per germline. The CDR3 extends over 15 amino acids. After removal of 4 bases from V and 5 bases from J, the junction contained 2 bases not matched to a gene.

This clone was observed a single time. The chain combines TRBV15 with TRBJ1-5; a possible D gene is TRBD1 (5 bases). Trimming removed 0 bases at V and 3 bases at J, with 15 bases between. Germline-derived CDR1 and CDR2 are LNHNV and YYDKDF (reference sequence). The CDR3 length is 17 residues. The CDR3 DNA sequence: TGTGCCACCAGCAGAGAAAGAGAAAGGGGTCTCAATCAGCCCCAGCATTTT. Its translation: CATSRERERGLNQPQHF.

The chain uses TRBV6-5 and TRBJ2-4; TRBD1 matches at 7 bases. CDR3 length equals 14 residues. Germline CDR1 MNHEY, CDR2 SVGAGI. V lost 6 bases, J lost 9 bases, and 11 bases stayed unmatched. The CDR3 sequence: CASRLSISGGIQYF. The CDR3 DNA is TGTGCCAGCAGGCTGAGTATCTCAGGGGGCATTCAGTACTTC.

This clone showed up just once. The gene calls are TRBV5-6 and TRBJ1-1, with 8 bases lining up with TRBD1. From germline, CDR1 is SGHDT and CDR2 YYEEEE. CDR3 length: 15 residues. The V gene end was trimmed by 1 base and the J gene end by 2 bases; junction bases not matched to a gene: 4. The CDR3 DNA reads as TGTGCCAGCAGCTTGTCTGGACAGGGAAACACTGAAGCTTTCTTT. Translating it yields CASSLSGQGNTEAFF.

This chain connects TRBV5-1 to TRBJ1-4, with 7 bases identical to TRBD1. The CDR3 runs 16 residues. Germline loops: CDR1 SGHRS, CDR2 YFSETQ. Trimming cost V 4 bases and J 5 bases; bases outside gene matches: 11. The CDR3 nucleotides read TGCGCCAGCAGCCCATCGGTGACAGGGCTAAATGAAAAACTGTTTTTT. Protein product: CASSPSVTGLNEKLFF.

Only one count was recorded for this clone. The gene calls are TRBV9 and TRBJ1-6; the D is unclear. Trimming took 6 bases from V and 10 from J, leaving 14 bases between them. The CDR3 length is 13 residues. CDR1 SGDLS and CDR2 YYNGEE come from the germline V gene. The CDR3 DNA reads TGTGCCAGCACCACCCTTCTGGACTCACCCCTCCACTTT. The encoded protein is CASTTLLDSPLHF.

This clone was detected only a few times. The CDR3 sequence: CASSQDWGTGAYGYTF. The DNA for the CDR3 is TGCGCCAGCAGCCAAGATTGGGGGACAGGGGCTTATGGCTACACCTTC. J is TRBJ1-2 and V is TRBV4-1; TRBD1 agrees at 10 bases. Germline V CDR1 and CDR2: MGHRA, YSYEKL. CDR3 length equals 16 residues. V shed 0 bases and J 5 bases; nucleotides not matched to a gene: 6.

The rearrangement uses TRBV11-2 and TRBJ1-2, with 12 nucleotides matching TRBD1. The V and J ends lost 3 bases and 4 bases, in that order; junction bases with no gene match: 0. CDR1 is SGHAT, CDR2 FQNNGV, per germline. This CDR3 comprises 14 residues. The CDR3: CASSLGQGAYGYTF. DNA for the CDR3: TGTGCCAGCAGCTTGGGACAGGGGGCCTATGGCTACACCTTC.

The V and J genes are TRBV13 and TRBJ1-1; a possible D gene is TRBD1 (6 bases). V was shortened by 5 bases and J by 11 bases, with 12 bases between the two germline ends. Germline V gene data show CDR1 as PRHDT and CDR2 as FYEKMQ (reference sequence). There are 11 residues in the CDR3. The CDR3 spells CASSTGGRAFF. The CDR3 DNA sequence: TGTGCCAGCAGCACCGGGGGGCGGGCTTTCTTT.

V gene TRBV20-1 combines with J gene TRBJ1-1; D remains unclear. Trimming pared 5 bases from V and 11 bases from J, leaving 15 bases between. Germline-derived CDR1 and CDR2 are DFQATT and SNEGSKA (reference sequence). CDR3 length: 11 amino acids. The CDR3, as DNA: TGCAGTGCTTGGAACATGGGCAACGCTTTCTTT. It specifies CSAWNMGNAFF.

This chain links TRBV6-1 with TRBJ1-1; 12 bases are shared with TRBD1. Germline values: CDR1 MNHNS, CDR2 SASEGT. V was clipped by 4 bases and J by 1 base; unmatched bases: 13. The CDR3 runs to 19 residues. CDR3 protein: CASSGSRGTGGLRNTEAFF. CDR3 in DNA: TGTGCCAGCAGTGGCTCGCGGGGGACAGGGGGCCTCCGGAACACTGAAGCTTTCTTT.

V usage is TRBV5-6 and J usage is TRBJ2-3, with D hard to call. The CDR3 consists of 14 residues. Trimming shortened V by 8 bases and J by 3 bases, and 16 bases separated the two germline ends. CDR1 is SGHDT, CDR2 YYEEEE, per germline. The CDR3 region is CASISPTRTDTQYF. CDR3 bases: TGTGCCAGTATCAGTCCCACACGAACAGATACGCAGTATTTT.

The V and J genes are TRBV9 and TRBJ2-2; the match to TRBD2 covers 10 bases. Germline lookup yields CDR1 SGDLS and CDR2 YYNGEE. The ends lost 4 bases at V and 3 bases at J; junction bases unmatched: 6. This CDR3 region has 16 residues. CDR3 bases: TGTGCCAGCAGCCTCGGACTAGCGGAATACACCGGGGAGCTGTTTTTT. It is translated as CASSLGLAEYTGELFF.

CDR3 DNA: TGTGCCAGCAGCTTCCGAGCCGGGACTAGCGGCGCCAATGAGCAGTTCTTC. Translation: CASSFRAGTSGANEQFF. V usage is TRBV7-2 and J usage is TRBJ2-1, with 11 bases lining up with TRBD2. Trimming removed 3 bases from V and 6 bases from J; junction bases left unmatched: 10. The CDR3 consists of 17 residues. CDR1 and CDR2 from the germline V gene are SGHTA and FQGNSA.

The rearrangement uses TRBV5-1 and TRBJ2-7, with 8 bases that match TRBD1. CDR3 size: 11 residues. V trimming: 0 bases; J trimming: 13 bases; junction bases outside the gene matches: 3. The germline CDR1 and CDR2 sequences are SGHRS and YFSETQ. Written as DNA, the CDR3 is TGCGCCAGCAGCTTGGGACAGGGGCAATACTTC. Translation gives CASSLGQGQYF.

J is TRBJ1-5 and V is TRBV4-2; D possibly corresponds to TRBD1 (6 bases). The CDR3 is 15 residues long. Germline V gene lookup returns CDR1 LGHNA and CDR2 YNFKEQ. Trimming took 4 bases from V and 3 from J, leaving 13 bases between them. The CDR3 region has the DNA TGTGCCAGCAGCCGGTACCGGGACAACAATCAGCCCCAGCATTTT. This sequence encodes CASSRYRDNNQPQHF.

The J gene is TRBJ2-4, the V gene TRBV13; no firm D call. The germline V gene has CDR1 PRHDT and CDR2 FYEKMQ (reference sequence). CDR3 size: 15 residues. The V end was cut by 4 bases, the J end by 0 bases, with 10 bases between. The CDR3 reads CASSYRTLAKNIQYF. The CDR3 DNA follows: TGTGCCAGCAGCTACAGAACTCTAGCCAAAAACATTCAGTACTTC.

This clone was observed a few times. The V and J genes are TRBV7-9 and TRBJ1-2, with 7 bases matching TRBD1. From germline, CDR1 is SEHNR and CDR2 FQNEAQ (reference sequence). The V and J ends lost 5 bases and 7 bases, in that order; junction bases with no gene match: 10. This CDR3 has 14 residues. CDR3 loop: CASSPPGTVGGYTF. DNA of the CDR3: TGTGCCAGCAGCCCTCCCGGGACAGTCGGTGGCTACACCTTC. The complete variable domain, with remaining parts taken from reference TRBV7-9 and TRBJ1-2, reads DTGVSQNPRHKITKRGQNVTFRCDPISEHNRLYWYRQTLGQGPEFLTYFQNEAQLEKSRLLSDRFSAERPKGSFSTLEIQRTEQGDSAMYLCASSPPGTVGGYTFGSGTRLTVV.

This chain connects TRBV6-6 to TRBJ1-6; TRBD1 matches at 9 bases. V was pared by 2 bases and J by 10 bases, with 6 bases of the junction left unmatched. The CDR3 has 15 amino acids. The germline V gene has CDR1 MNHNY and CDR2 SVGAGI (reference sequence). The CDR3 DNA reads TGTGCCAGCAGTTACGCGGGACAGGGTGGGTCACCCCTCCACTTT. Protein sequence: CASSYAGQGGSPLHF.

There are a few counts of this clone. The chain couples TRBV9 to TRBJ2-2; D is uncertain. The CDR3 is made up of 16 amino acids. The V end lost 2 bases, the J end lost 0 bases, and 11 bases lay between the germline ends. The germline gives CDR1 SGDLS, CDR2 YYNGEE. Here the CDR3 reads CASSVWGSANTGELFF. DNA for the CDR3: TGTGCCAGCAGCGTCTGGGGATCTGCGAACACCGGGGAGCTGTTTTTT.

The chain couples TRBV4-2 to TRBJ2-1, with 8 bases that match TRBD2. CDR1 is LGHNA and CDR2 is YNFKEQ in the germline V gene. V shed 6 bases, J shed 4 bases, and the junction held 8 bases outside the gene matches. CDR3 size: 15 residues. The CDR3 region has the DNA TGTGCCAGCAGAGAAAGCGGGGGAATATACAATGAGCAGTTCTTC. This codes for CASRESGGIYNEQFF.

This clone was seen only once. The rearrangement uses TRBV7-8 and TRBJ1-3; tentative D call: TRBD1 (5 bases). CDR1 is SGHVS, CDR2 FQNEAQ, per germline. Trimming removed 5 bases from V and 1 base from J, with 21 bases in between. This CDR3 region has 18 residues. The CDR3 DNA reads as TGTGCCAGCAGCCTGGGGGTTGGGACCTGGACGTCTGGAAACACCATATATTTT. This translates into CASSLGVGTWTSGNTIYF.

Only a few counts were recorded for this clone. The chain has TRBV4-3 and TRBJ1-2, with TRBD1 as a possible D gene (5 bases). There are 16 residues in the CDR3. Trimming removed 4 bases from V and 8 bases from J, with 23 bases in between. Germline-derived CDR1 and CDR2 are LGHNA and YSLEER. The CDR3 region is CASSPTGSMGVEGYTF. The CDR3 nucleotides read TGCGCCAGCAGCCCCACGGGCTCAATGGGGGTTGAGGGCTACACCTTC.